The text below deals with one TCR beta chain. Distinct nucleotide sequences in the sample also encode this CDR3. The V end was cut by 6 bases, the J end by 0 bases, with 7 bases between. The length of the CDR3 is 13 residues. The germline gives CDR1 SEHNR, CDR2 FQNEAQ (reference sequence). This sample was included in a study of shared clonotypes between healthy human individuals. TCRdb's table, derived via immunoSEQ multiplex PCR, lists solely in-frame clones and lacks some. The data show about 2 million clones, with around 96% seen just once and 0.9% to 1.4% held by the top ten. CD8 cells regarded as naive lacked CD45RO, were positively chosen for CCR7, and omitted terminally differentiated effector memory CD45RA+ cells.

Sequenced material: naive CD8+ T cells sorted from blood. The chain combines TRBV7-9 with TRBJ2-3, with D uncertain. The TCR comes from a man aged 18-30 years in good health. The CDR3 DNA reads TGTGCCAGCAGACCGGGTAGCACAGATACGCAGTATTTT. It yields the protein CASRPGSTDTQYF.